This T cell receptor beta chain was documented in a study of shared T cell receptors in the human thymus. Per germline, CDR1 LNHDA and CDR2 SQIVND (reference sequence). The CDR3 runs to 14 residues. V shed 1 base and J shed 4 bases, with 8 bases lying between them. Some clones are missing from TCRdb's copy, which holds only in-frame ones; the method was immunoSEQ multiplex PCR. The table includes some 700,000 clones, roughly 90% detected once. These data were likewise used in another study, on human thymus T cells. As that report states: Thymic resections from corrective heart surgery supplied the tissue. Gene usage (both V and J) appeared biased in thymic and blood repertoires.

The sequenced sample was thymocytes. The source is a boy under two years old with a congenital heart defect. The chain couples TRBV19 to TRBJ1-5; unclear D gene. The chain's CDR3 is CASSIGVLNQPQHF. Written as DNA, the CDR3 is TGTGCCAGTAGTATAGGAGTCCTTAATCAGCCCCAGCATTTT.